This T cell receptor beta chain was captured by sequencing in a study of blood T cells in healthy people across ages. Broader study findings: The CMV status of each donor remained undetermined, and this could have confounded shifts in expanded clonotypes. Older age went with lower TCR beta diversity per million T cells, in a roughly linear way.

It was with a sample-barcoded 5' primer and a J-beta primer mix that a second PCR of about 7 to 12 cycles was run. Via MiXCR, TCRdb re-called the 5' RACE reads, giving one row per CDR3 protein. In the table there are 1,300,000 or so distinct CDR3 sequences, around 55% of which are singletons. Comments on this clonotype: Its antigen remains unidentified.

The sequence was obtained from a man between 18 and 35 years old in good health. Sample: blood.

DNA of the CDR3: TGTGCCAGCATGGAGCCGGGGGGGGGAGAGCAGTTCTTC. Translating it yields CASMEPGGGEQFF. The gene calls are TRBV9 and TRBJ2-1; TRBD2 matches at 8 bases. Looked up from germline, CDR1 is SGDLS and CDR2 is YYNGEE. J was trimmed by 10 bases and V by 6 bases; bases with no gene match: 9. The CDR3 is made up of 13 amino acids.